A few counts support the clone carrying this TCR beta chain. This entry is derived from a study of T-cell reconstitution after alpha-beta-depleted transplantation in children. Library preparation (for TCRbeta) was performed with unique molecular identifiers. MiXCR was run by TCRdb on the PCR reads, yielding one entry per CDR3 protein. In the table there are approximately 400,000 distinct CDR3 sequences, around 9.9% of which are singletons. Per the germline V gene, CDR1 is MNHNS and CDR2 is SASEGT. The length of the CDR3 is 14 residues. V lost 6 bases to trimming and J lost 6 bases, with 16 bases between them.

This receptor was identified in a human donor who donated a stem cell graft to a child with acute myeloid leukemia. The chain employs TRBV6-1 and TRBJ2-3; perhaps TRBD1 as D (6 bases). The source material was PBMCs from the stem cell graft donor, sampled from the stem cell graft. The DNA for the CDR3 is TGTGCCAGCAGGCGAACCACAGGGTCCGATACGCAGTATTTT. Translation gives CASRRTTGSDTQYF.